This TCR beta chain stems from a study of blood T cell repertoires in COVID-19. In germline, CDR1 is KGHDR, CDR2 SFDVKD. This CDR3 region has 16 residues. Trimming removed 3 bases at V and 6 bases at J, with 17 bases between. Method: immunoSEQ multiplex PCR; TCRdb's copy keeps in-frame clones and lacks some. This table holds approximately 85,000 clones, 89% found once. Sequenced sample: peripheral blood. The chain has TRBV24-1 and TRBJ2-1, with D perhaps matching TRBD2 (5 bases). The sequence was obtained from a man between 45 and 60 years old with acute or convalescent COVID-19. The DNA for the CDR3 is TGTGCCACCAGTGATCCCCGTGGGCTAGCCGCCAATGAGCAGTTCTTC. Encoded protein: CATSDPRGLAANEQFF.